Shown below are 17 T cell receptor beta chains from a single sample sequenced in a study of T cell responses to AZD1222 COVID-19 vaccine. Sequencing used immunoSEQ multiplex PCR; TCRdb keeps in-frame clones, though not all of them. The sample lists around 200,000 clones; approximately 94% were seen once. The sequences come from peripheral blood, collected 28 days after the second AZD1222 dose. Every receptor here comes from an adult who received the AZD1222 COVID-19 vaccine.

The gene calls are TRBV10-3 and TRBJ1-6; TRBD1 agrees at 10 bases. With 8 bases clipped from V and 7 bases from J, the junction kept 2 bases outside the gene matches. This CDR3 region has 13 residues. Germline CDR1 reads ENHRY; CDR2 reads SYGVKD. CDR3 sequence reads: CAIGTGENSPLHF. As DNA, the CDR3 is TGTGCCATCGGGACAGGGGAAAATTCACCCCTCCACTTT.

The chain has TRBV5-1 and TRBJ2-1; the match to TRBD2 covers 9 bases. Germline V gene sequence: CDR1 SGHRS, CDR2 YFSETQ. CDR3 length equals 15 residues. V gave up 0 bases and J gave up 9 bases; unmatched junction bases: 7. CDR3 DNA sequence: TGCGCCAGCAGCTTGGGGAGCGGGGGGTCCGGTGAGCAGTTCTTC. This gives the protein CASSLGSGGSGEQFF.

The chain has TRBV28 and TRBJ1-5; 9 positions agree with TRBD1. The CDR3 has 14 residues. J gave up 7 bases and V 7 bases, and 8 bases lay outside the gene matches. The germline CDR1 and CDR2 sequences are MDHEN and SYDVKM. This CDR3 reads CASTPGQGGQPQHF. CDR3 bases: TGTGCCAGCACCCCGGGACAGGGAGGCCAGCCCCAGCATTTT. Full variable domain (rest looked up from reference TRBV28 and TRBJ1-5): DVKVTQSSRYLVKRTGEKVFLECVQDMDHENMFWYRQDPGLGLRLIYFSYDVKMKEKGDIPEGYSVSREKKERFSLILESASTNQTSMYLCASTPGQGGQPQHFGDGTRLSIL.

The DNA for the CDR3 is TGCAGCGGACTAGCGGGAGGGGGCAATGAGCAGTTCTTC. Its translation: CSGLAGGGNEQFF. V and J are TRBV29-1 and TRBJ2-1; 14 bases are shared with TRBD2. CDR1 is SQVTM and CDR2 is ANQGSEA in the germline V gene. CDR3 length equals 13 residues. Trimming cost V 7 bases and J 6 bases; bases outside gene matches: 2.

The CDR3 sequence: CATSRGKGTSGYNEQFF. DNA for the CDR3: TGTGCCACCAGCAGAGGAAAGGGGACTAGCGGGTACAATGAGCAGTTCTTC. This chain joins TRBV15 and TRBJ2-1; 12 bases match TRBD2. Looked up from germline, CDR1 is LNHNV and CDR2 is YYDKDF (reference sequence). This CDR3 contains 17 residues. With V trimmed by 1 base and J by 4 bases, 5 bases remained unmatched.

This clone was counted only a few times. CDR3 sequence: CASSPNRGTIYF. The DNA of the CDR3 is TGTGCCAGCAGTCCGAACAGAGGCACCATATATTTT. The chain has TRBV12-3 or TRBV12-4 and TRBJ1-3; no clear D. V gave up 5 bases and J gave up 9 bases, with 11 bases separating them. The CDR3 sequence is 12 residues long.

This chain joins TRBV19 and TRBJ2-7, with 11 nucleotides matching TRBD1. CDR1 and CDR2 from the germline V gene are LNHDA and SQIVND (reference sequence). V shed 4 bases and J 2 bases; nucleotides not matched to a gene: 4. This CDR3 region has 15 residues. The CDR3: CASSTDRGPAYEQYF. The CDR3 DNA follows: TGTGCCAGTAGTACGGACAGGGGGCCCGCCTACGAGCAGTACTTC.

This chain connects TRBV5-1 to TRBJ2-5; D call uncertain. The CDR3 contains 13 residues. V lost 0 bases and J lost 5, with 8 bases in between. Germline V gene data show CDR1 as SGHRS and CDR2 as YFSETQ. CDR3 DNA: TGCGCCAGCAGCTTGGCAGGAGTTGAGACCCAGTACTTC. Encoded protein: CASSLAGVETQYF.

CDR3 DNA sequence: TGTGCCATCGGGAAAAGGGGCCGACGAGATGAAAAACTGTTTTTT. This gives the protein CAIGKRGRRDEKLFF. The gene calls are TRBV10-3 and TRBJ1-4; possible D gene TRBD1, 5 bases. Trimming took 8 bases from V and 6 from J, leaving 19 bases between them. The CDR3 is 15 amino acids. Germline-derived CDR1 and CDR2 are ENHRY and SYGVKD.

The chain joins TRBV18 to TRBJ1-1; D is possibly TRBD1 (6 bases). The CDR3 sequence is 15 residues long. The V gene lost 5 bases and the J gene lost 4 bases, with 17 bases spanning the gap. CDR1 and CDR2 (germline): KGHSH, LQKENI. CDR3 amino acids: CASSSSGGVGTEAFF. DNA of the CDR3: TGTGCCAGCTCATCGAGCGGGGGCGTGGGCACTGAAGCTTTCTTT.

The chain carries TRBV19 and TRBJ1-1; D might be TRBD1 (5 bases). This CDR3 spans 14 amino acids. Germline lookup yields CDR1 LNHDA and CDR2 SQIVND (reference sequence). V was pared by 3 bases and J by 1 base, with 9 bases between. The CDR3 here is CASSIPGQNTEAFF. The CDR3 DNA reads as TGTGCCAGTAGTATCCCAGGACAGAACACTGAAGCTTTCTTT.

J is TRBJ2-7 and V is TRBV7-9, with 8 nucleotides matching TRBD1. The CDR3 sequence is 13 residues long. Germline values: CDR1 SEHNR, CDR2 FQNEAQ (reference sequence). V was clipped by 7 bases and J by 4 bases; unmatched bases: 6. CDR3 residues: CASTRQGWYEQYF. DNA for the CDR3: TGTGCCAGCACCAGACAGGGGTGGTACGAGCAGTACTTC.

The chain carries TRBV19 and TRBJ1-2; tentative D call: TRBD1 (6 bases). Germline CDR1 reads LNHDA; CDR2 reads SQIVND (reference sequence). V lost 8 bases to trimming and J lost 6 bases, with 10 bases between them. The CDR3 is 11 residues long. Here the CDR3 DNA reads TGTGCCAGTTACCGACAGGATGGCTACACCTTC. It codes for CASYRQDGYTF. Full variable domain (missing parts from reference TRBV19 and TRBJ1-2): DGGITQSPKYLFRKEGQNVTLSCEQNLNHDAMYWYRQDPGQGLRLIYYSQIVNDFQKGDIAEGYSVSREKKESFPLTVTSAQKNPTAFYLCASYRQDGYTFGSGTRLTVV.

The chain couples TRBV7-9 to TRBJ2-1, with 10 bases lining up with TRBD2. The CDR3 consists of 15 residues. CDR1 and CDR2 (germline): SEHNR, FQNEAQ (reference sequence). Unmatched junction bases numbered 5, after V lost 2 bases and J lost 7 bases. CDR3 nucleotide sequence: TGTGCCAGCAGCTTACCTAGCGGGAGCGCTAATGAGCAGTTCTTC. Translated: CASSLPSGSANEQFF.

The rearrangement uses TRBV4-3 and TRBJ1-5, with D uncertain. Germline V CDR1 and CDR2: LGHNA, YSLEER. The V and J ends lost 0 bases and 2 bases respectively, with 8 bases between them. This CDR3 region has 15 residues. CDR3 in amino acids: CASSQEFLGNQPQHF. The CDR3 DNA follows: TGCGCCAGCAGCCAAGAGTTTTTAGGCAATCAGCCCCAGCATTTT.

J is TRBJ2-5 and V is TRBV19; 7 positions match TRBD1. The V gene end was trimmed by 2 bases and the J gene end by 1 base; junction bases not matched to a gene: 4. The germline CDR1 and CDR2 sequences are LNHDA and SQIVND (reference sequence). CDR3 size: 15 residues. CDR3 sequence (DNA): TGTGCCAGTAGTATACTACAGGGGACCCAAGAGACCCAGTACTTC. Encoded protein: CASSILQGTQETQYF.

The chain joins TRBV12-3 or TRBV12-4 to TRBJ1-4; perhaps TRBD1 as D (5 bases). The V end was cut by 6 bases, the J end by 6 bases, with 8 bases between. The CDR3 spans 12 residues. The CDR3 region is CASSGGDEKLFF. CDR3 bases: TGTGCCAGCAGCGGGGGGGATGAAAAACTGTTTTTT.